The subject of this entry is one TCR beta chain. This sample is drawn from a study of T cell changes during pregnancy in multiple sclerosis. Some clones are missing from TCRdb's copy, which holds only in-frame ones; the method was immunoSEQ multiplex PCR. The sample records 35,000 to 45,000 clones, 85% to 90% being singletons. CDR1 and CDR2 from the germline V gene are LNHDA and SQIVND (reference sequence). CDR3 size: 12 residues. With 7 bases removed from V and 0 bases from J, the gap between germline ends came to 6 bases. The V call is TRBV19, the J call TRBJ1-1, with D unclear. This receptor was taken from a female donor in good health, enrolled as a control in a pregnancy study. The sequencing here drew on peripheral blood, taken in the second trimester of pregnancy. CDR3 amino acids: CASTDMNTEAFF. For the CDR3, the DNA is TGTGCCAGTACAGATATGAACACTGAAGCTTTCTTT.